The source of this T cell receptor beta chain is a study of blood T cells in healthy people across ages. With a J-beta primer mix and a sample-barcoded 5' primer, a second PCR ran about 6 to 11 cycles. TCRdb re-analysed the 5' RACE reads in MiXCR, keeping a single row per CDR3 protein. The sample consists of over 950,000 distinct CDR3 sequences, 45% to 60% of them appearing once. Germline-derived CDR1 and CDR2 are MNHNS and SASEGT. The CDR3 totals 18 residues. With V trimmed by 8 bases and J by 4 bases, 17 bases remained unmatched. The chain recombines TRBV6-1 with TRBJ1-5, with 10 nucleotides matching TRBD1. The source of this sequence is an older woman in good health. Source material: blood. Here the CDR3 reads CASAIRTGGGIGNQPQHF. The CDR3 coding sequence is TGTGCCAGCGCCATCCGGACAGGGGGAGGAATAGGGAATCAGCCCCAGCATTTT.